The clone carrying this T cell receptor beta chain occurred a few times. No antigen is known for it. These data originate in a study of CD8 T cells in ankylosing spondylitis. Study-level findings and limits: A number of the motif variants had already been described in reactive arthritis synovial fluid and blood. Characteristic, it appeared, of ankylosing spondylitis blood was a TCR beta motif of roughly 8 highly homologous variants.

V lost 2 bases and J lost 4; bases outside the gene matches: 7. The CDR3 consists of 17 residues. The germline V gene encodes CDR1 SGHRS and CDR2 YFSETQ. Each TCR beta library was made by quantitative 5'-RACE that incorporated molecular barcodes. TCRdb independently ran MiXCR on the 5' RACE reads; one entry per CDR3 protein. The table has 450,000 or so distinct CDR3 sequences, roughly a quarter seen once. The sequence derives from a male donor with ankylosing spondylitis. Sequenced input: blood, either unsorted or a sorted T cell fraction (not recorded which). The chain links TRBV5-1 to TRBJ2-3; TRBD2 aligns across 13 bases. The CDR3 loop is CASSLRLAGGISDTQYF. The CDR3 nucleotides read TGCGCCAGCAGCTTACGACTAGCGGGAGGAATATCAGATACGCAGTATTTT.